This T cell receptor (beta chain) was retrieved from a study of T-cell memory formation after mild COVID-19. Study-wide results and caveats: Day 15 to 85 contractors were CD4/CD8 balanced; later expanders leaned CD4+.

Worth noting for this clonotype: Its antigen is as yet unknown.

TCRdb analysed the 5' RACE reads with MiXCR anew, one entry per CDR3 protein. Here the sample spans roughly 86,000 distinct CDR3 sequences, over 13% being singletons. V dropped 5 bases and J dropped 10; count of bases not matched to a gene: 16. The CDR3 extends over 15 amino acids. CDR1 and CDR2 (germline): SEHNR, FQNEAQ (reference sequence). The J gene is TRBJ2-7, the V gene TRBV7-9; 8 bases map to TRBD2. Sequencing input: PBMCs or a T cell subset sorted from them (not recorded which). The sequence derives from a man between 18 and 29 years old who had mild COVID-19 (a few samples of this study predate the infection). Cell type and time point are not known. Here the CDR3 DNA reads TGTGCCAGCAGCCCGCTTAAGGCGAGCGGGGGACGTCAGTACGTC. It encodes CASSPLKASGGRQYV.